This T cell receptor (beta chain) is from a study of T cell responses to AZD1222 COVID-19 vaccine. Study context: Pooled samples include second doses given at about 4 or 12 weeks.

Study-wide findings and caveats: Repertoires were obtained only post-peak T cell response. Reports indicate that nearly half of spike-specific TCRs are directed at unmutated variant regions.

The V end was cut by 4 bases, the J end by 6 bases, with 9 bases between. The CDR3 is 13 amino acids. CDR1 and CDR2 (germline): SGHTA, FQGTGA. To note about this clone: Its antigen is not known.

TCRdb keeps only in-frame clones here, not all; method: immunoSEQ multiplex PCR. The sample contains 140,000 to 150,000 clones, around 91% of which appear only once. The TCR originated in an adult in good health. The sample consisted of peripheral blood, taken on day 0 of AZD1222 vaccination. The V call is TRBV7-3, the J call TRBJ2-2; no clear D. CDR3: CASSSIGPGELFF. For the CDR3, the DNA is TGTGCCAGCAGCTCGATAGGGCCCGGGGAGCTGTTTTTT.